These 10 T cell receptor beta chains originate from one sample sequenced in a study of yellow fever vaccine responses in identical twins. One entry per CDR3 protein, called by TCRdb with MiXCR from the RT-PCR reads. The sample lists some 2,000 distinct CDR3 sequences; about 9% were seen once. Here the sequenced sample was T cells from blood (PBMCs), unsorted or a sorted subset (not recorded which), taken 2 years after vaccination. These receptors all stem from a woman between 18 and 29 years old who received the yellow fever vaccine.

Only a few counts were recorded for this clonotype. This chain links TRBV7-6 with TRBJ2-7, with 10 bases matching TRBD2. The V segment lost 5 bases and the J segment 3 bases; nucleotides outside the gene matches: 4. The germline V gene has CDR1 SGHVS and CDR2 FNYEAQ. The length of the CDR3 is 14 residues. The CDR3 DNA follows: TGTGCCAGCAGCCAAGGGACTAGCGACTACGAGCAGTACTTC. As protein: CASSQGTSDYEQYF.

On this clonotype itself: One end of the junction varies from germline; a read error may be responsible. The chain has TRBV11-2 and TRBJ2-1, with D possibly TRBD1 on 6 matching bases. Germline-derived CDR1 and CDR2 are SGHAT and FQNNGV. There are 13 residues in the CDR3. The CDR3 nucleotides read TGTGCCAGCAGCCCGGGACATTACAATGATCAGTTCTTC. Translating it yields CASSPGHYNDQFF.

The table lists this clonotype with a few counts. The chain recombines TRBV13 with TRBJ2-7, with D possibly matching TRBD1 (6 bases). Germline CDR1 reads PRHDT; CDR2 reads FYEKMQ (reference sequence). CDR3 length: 14 residues. Trimming cost V 4 bases and J 3 bases, with 13 bases left between them. CDR3 protein: CASSSPNRDYEQYF. The CDR3 DNA reads TGTGCCAGCAGCTCTCCGAACAGGGACTACGAGCAGTACTTC.

This clonotype was observed a handful of times. The J gene is TRBJ2-7, the V gene TRBV11-1; D ambiguous. CDR3 length: 14 amino acids. Germline V gene sequence: CDR1 SGHAT, CDR2 FQDESV (reference sequence). The V end lost 5 bases, the J end lost 5 bases, and 16 bases lay between the germline ends. The CDR3 loop is CASSESVQSDEQYF. CDR3 DNA: TGTGCCAGCAGCGAATCAGTCCAGTCTGACGAGCAGTACTTC.

By frequency in the sample, this clonotype is large. V and J are TRBV6-5 and TRBJ2-7; the match to TRBD1 covers 7 bases. The V segment lost 4 bases and the J segment 0 bases; nucleotides outside the gene matches: 6. The germline V gene encodes CDR1 MNHEY and CDR2 SVGAGI. This CDR3 comprises 15 residues. In DNA form, the CDR3 reads TGTGCCAGCAGTTCCACACAGGGGAGCTCCTACGAGCAGTACTTC. This encodes CASSSTQGSSYEQYF.

The J gene is TRBJ2-6, the V gene TRBV6-5; no clear D gene. Germline lookup yields CDR1 MNHEY and CDR2 SVGAGI. V shed 2 bases and J shed 1 base, with 6 bases lying between them. The CDR3 is 15 amino acids. CDR3 coding DNA: TGTGCCAGCAGTTACGGAGTTTCTGGGGCCAACGTCCTGACTTTC. This encodes CASSYGVSGANVLTF.

This clonotype is classed as medium-sized. V usage is TRBV10-3 and J usage is TRBJ2-1; the D gene is possibly TRBD2 (5 bases). Germline CDR1 ENHRY, CDR2 SYGVKD. The CDR3 contains 15 residues. The V end lost 0 bases, the J end lost 5 bases, and 11 bases lay between the germline ends. The CDR3 spells CAISESQDLHNEQFF. The CDR3 nucleotides read TGTGCCATCAGTGAGTCGCAGGACTTGCACAATGAGCAGTTCTTC.

This clonotype occurred a few times. The rearrangement joins TRBV20-1 to TRBJ2-7; no definite D call. Germline CDR1 is DFQATT and CDR2 is SNEGSKA (reference sequence). The V end lost 0 bases, the J end lost 3 bases, and 9 bases lay between the germline ends. This CDR3 has 13 residues. The CDR3 loop is CSARDMELYEQYF. The CDR3 coding sequence is TGCAGTGCTAGAGACATGGAACTCTACGAGCAGTACTTC.

This clonotype is termed medium-sized (0.01 to 0.1%). The chain employs TRBV10-1 and TRBJ2-3; 9 bases line up with TRBD2. The CDR3 contains 15 residues. The germline CDR1 and CDR2 sequences are WNHNN and SYGVQD (reference sequence). The J segment lost 4 bases and the V segment lost 1 base, leaving 3 bases of the junction unmatched. As DNA, the CDR3 is TGCGCCAGCAGTGAGTGGCGGGGGGGCCCAGATACGCAGTATTTT. Residues: CASSEWRGGPDTQYF.

This chain connects TRBV10-3 to TRBJ2-3; a weak D match, TRBD2 (7 bases). This CDR3 spans 16 amino acids. Between the trimmed V and J ends, which lost 6 bases and 3 bases, there was a span of 19 bases. Germline CDR1 ENHRY, CDR2 SYGVKD. CDR3 bases: TGTGCCATCAGCCCATCTGCCGGGGGGCGGACAGATACGCAGTATTTT. Its translation: CAISPSAGGRTDTQYF.